A selection of T cell receptor beta chains follows, all from one sample in a study of blood T cell repertoires in COVID-19. Sequencing used immunoSEQ multiplex PCR; TCRdb keeps in-frame clones, though not all of them. This table has 150,000 or so clones, roughly 85% appearing once. Sequencing was performed on peripheral blood. Receptors were obtained from a woman in her forties or fifties with COVID-19, enrolled during active disease. Both conserved end residues are part of each CDR3. The order of the fields is V gene, J gene, clone size, D gene, CDR3 protein, CDR3 DNA. A D gene is named only where the DNA matches it firmly. Part of the rows lack a size; the others show once, few, many or a class for expanded clones.

V: TRBV7-2
J: TRBJ1-4
size: NA
D: TRBD1
CDR3: CASSQTGGDEKLFF
DNA: TGTGCCAGCAGCCAAACAGGGGGCGATGAAAAACTGTTTTTT

V: TRBV18
J: TRBJ2-7
size: NA
D: NA
CDR3: CASSPLGSPGYEQYF
DNA: TGTGCCAGCTCACCCTTGGGCTCTCCTGGCTACGAGCAGTACTTC

V: TRBV2
J: TRBJ1-4
size: NA
D: NA
CDR3: CASSKVTGTNEKLFF
DNA: TGTGCCAGCAGCAAAGTCACAGGAACTAATGAAAAACTGTTTTTT

V: TRBV15
J: TRBJ2-7
size: NA
D: TRBD1
CDR3: CATSRQGGYEQYF
DNA: TGTGCCACCAGCCGACAGGGGGGCTACGAGCAGTACTTC

V: TRBV30
J: TRBJ1-4
size: NA
D: NA
CDR3: CAWGWTGGTLFF
DNA: TGTGCCTGGGGGTGGACGGGGGGAACCCTGTTTTTT

V: TRBV3-1/TRBV3-2
J: TRBJ2-5
size: NA
D: NA
CDR3: CASSQDIEAAIGETQYF
DNA: TGTGCCAGCAGCCAAGATATCGAGGCGGCTATCGGGGAGACCCAGTACTTC

V: TRBV19
J: TRBJ2-2
size: NA
D: NA
CDR3: CASSIKIAGNTGELFF
DNA: TGTGCCAGTAGTATCAAAATTGCGGGGAACACCGGGGAGCTGTTTTTT

V: TRBV30
J: TRBJ2-7
size: NA
D: TRBD1
CDR3: CAWSGGTGVHEQYF
DNA: TGTGCCTGGAGTGGAGGGACAGGGGTCCACGAGCAGTACTTC

V: TRBV4-3
J: TRBJ2-7
size: NA
D: TRBD2
CDR3: CASSQVAGVNYEQYF
DNA: TGCGCCAGCAGCCAAGTCGCGGGGGTGAACTACGAGCAGTACTTC

V: TRBV24-1
J: TRBJ2-3
size: NA
D: TRBD2
CDR3: CATSDLRGASGTQYF
DNA: TGTGCCACCAGTGACTTGCGGGGGGCCTCAGGTACGCAGTATTTT

V: TRBV6-6
J: TRBJ1-3
size: NA
D: TRBD1
CDR3: CASSYPGQGADTIYF
DNA: TGTGCCAGCAGTTACCCCGGACAGGGGGCCGACACCATATATTTT

V: TRBV7-8
J: TRBJ2-7
size: NA
D: TRBD1
CDR3: CASSLRDSYEQYF
DNA: TGTGCCAGCAGCTTACGGGACAGTTACGAGCAGTACTTC

V: TRBV12-3/TRBV12-4
J: TRBJ1-5
size: NA
D: TRBD1
CDR3: CASSFTGDQPQHF
DNA: TGTGCCAGCAGTTTTACAGGGGATCAGCCCCAGCATTTT

V: TRBV10-3
J: TRBJ1-2
size: NA
D: NA
CDR3: CAINDGGEYGYTF
DNA: TGTGCCATCAATGATGGGGGCGAGTATGGCTACACCTTC

V: TRBV7-6
J: TRBJ2-7
size: once
D: NA
CDR3: CASSLAWQGNSYEQYF
DNA: TGTGCCAGCAGCTTAGCGTGGCAGGGAAATTCCTACGAGCAGTACTTC

V: TRBV11-2
J: TRBJ2-7
size: NA
D: TRBD1
CDR3: CASSFPGQGSSYEQYF
DNA: TGTGCCAGCAGCTTTCCGGGACAGGGATCCTCCTACGAGCAGTACTTC

V: TRBV25-1
J: TRBJ2-7
size: NA
D: NA
CDR3: CASSEQGSYYEQYF
DNA: TGTGCCAGCAGTGAACAGGGTTCGTACTACGAGCAGTACTTC

V: TRBV5-4
J: TRBJ2-5
size: NA
D: TRBD2
CDR3: CASSLVSSGAQETQYF
DNA: TGTGCCAGCAGCTTGGTGTCTAGCGGGGCTCAAGAGACCCAGTACTTC

V: TRBV19
J: TRBJ2-1
size: NA
D: TRBD2
CDR3: CASSILAGGENEQFF
DNA: TGTGCCAGTAGTATACTAGCGGGGGGGGAGAATGAGCAGTTCTTC

V: TRBV5-3
J: TRBJ2-5
size: NA
D: NA
CDR3: CARSHGPRVFRKTQYF
DNA: TGTGCCAGAAGCCATGGTCCCAGGGTTTTCAGGAAGACCCAGTACTTC

V: TRBV7-9
J: TRBJ1-6
size: NA
D: TRBD1
CDR3: CASSLRGQGFNSPLHF
DNA: TGTGCCAGCAGCTTAAGAGGACAGGGTTTTAATTCACCCCTCCACTTT

V: TRBV6-6
J: TRBJ2-1
size: NA
D: TRBD1
CDR3: CASRPPGTGSYNEQFF
DNA: TGTGCCAGCAGGCCTCCCGGGACAGGGTCCTACAATGAGCAGTTCTTC

V: TRBV4-3
J: TRBJ2-1
size: NA
D: TRBD2
CDR3: CASSQDGGGADEQFF
DNA: TGCGCCAGCAGCCAAGATGGCGGGGGGGCCGATGAGCAGTTCTTC

V: TRBV6-5
J: TRBJ2-1
size: NA
D: TRBD2
CDR3: CASPPGTNSYNEQFF
DNA: TGTGCCTCGCCCCCGGGGACTAACTCCTACAATGAGCAGTTCTTC

V: TRBV4-1
J: TRBJ2-1
size: NA
D: TRBD2
CDR3: CASSHPAGAPYNEQFF
DNA: TGCGCCAGCAGCCATCCAGCGGGGGCGCCCTACAATGAGCAGTTCTTC

V: TRBV19
J: TRBJ2-3
size: NA
D: NA
CDR3: CASSPMTGAWGTDTQYF
DNA: TGTGCCAGTAGTCCGATGACAGGAGCGTGGGGCACAGATACGCAGTATTTT

V: TRBV3-1/TRBV3-2
J: TRBJ1-6
size: NA
D: TRBD1
CDR3: CASSQGWRTGDNSPLHF
DNA: TGTGCCAGCAGCCAAGGGTGGAGGACAGGCGATAATTCACCCCTCCACTTT

V: TRBV6-5
J: TRBJ2-7
size: NA
D: NA
CDR3: CASSYSLEAPYEQYF
DNA: TGTGCCAGCAGTTACTCGCTGGAAGCGCCCTACGAGCAGTACTTC

V: TRBV7-2
J: TRBJ2-7
size: NA
D: TRBD2
CDR3: CASSLGSRGVYEQYF
DNA: TGTGCCAGCAGCTTAGGCAGTCGGGGGGTATACGAGCAGTACTTC

V: TRBV27
J: TRBJ2-5
size: NA
D: TRBD2
CDR3: CASSLYGGGYQEAQYF
DNA: TGTGCCAGCAGTTTATACGGCGGGGGGTACCAAGAGGCCCAGTACTTC

V: TRBV6-4
J: TRBJ2-2
size: NA
D: TRBD2
CDR3: CASRLAGTSGELFF
DNA: TGTGCCAGCAGATTAGCGGGGACCTCCGGGGAGCTGTTTTTT

V: TRBV6-5
J: TRBJ1-1
size: NA
D: TRBD1
CDR3: CASRPDRGRGAFF
DNA: TGTGCCAGCAGACCCGACAGGGGGCGAGGAGCTTTCTTT

V: TRBV27
J: TRBJ1-2
size: few
D: NA
CDR3: CASSLKASADGNGYTF
DNA: TGTGCCAGCAGTTTAAAGGCCAGCGCGGACGGGAATGGCTACACCTTC

V: TRBV5-4
J: TRBJ2-3
size: NA
D: NA
CDR3: CASSAQFWGRDTDTQYF
DNA: TGTGCCAGCAGCGCCCAATTTTGGGGGCGAGACACAGATACGCAGTATTTT

V: TRBV7-2
J: TRBJ2-1
size: NA
D: TRBD2
CDR3: CASSPQGTSGGGEQFF
DNA: TGTGCCAGCAGCCCCCAGGGGACTAGCGGGGGAGGTGAGCAGTTCTTC

V: TRBV10-2
J: TRBJ2-1
size: NA
D: NA
CDR3: CASSMTLGDEQFF
DNA: TGCGCCAGCAGTATGACTTTGGGAGATGAGCAGTTCTTC

V: TRBV30
J: TRBJ1-5
size: NA
D: NA
CDR3: CAWTPPGGAYNQPQHF
DNA: TGTGCCTGGACCCCCCCCGGCGGGGCCTACAATCAGCCCCAGCATTTT

V: TRBV19
J: TRBJ2-1
size: NA
D: TRBD1
CDR3: CASSAWDRTYNEQFF
DNA: TGTGCCAGTAGTGCATGGGACAGGACCTACAATGAGCAGTTCTTC

V: TRBV19
J: TRBJ1-3
size: NA
D: TRBD1
CDR3: CASSTTGAAMNTIYF
DNA: TGTGCCAGTAGTACCACAGGGGCGGCTATGAACACCATATATTTT

V: TRBV6-5
J: TRBJ1-6
size: NA
D: NA
CDR3: CAIDRISPLHF
DNA: TGTGCCATTGACAGGATTTCACCCCTCCACTTT

V: TRBV3-1/TRBV3-2
J: TRBJ1-1
size: NA
D: TRBD1
CDR3: CASSFPGQGVTEAFF
DNA: TGTGCCAGCAGCTTTCCGGGACAGGGTGTCACTGAAGCTTTCTTT

V: TRBV19
J: TRBJ2-2
size: NA
D: TRBD1
CDR3: CASSLGQGSPGELFF
DNA: TGTGCCAGTAGTCTGGGACAGGGGTCCCCCGGGGAGCTGTTTTTT

V: TRBV3-1/TRBV3-2
J: TRBJ2-7
size: NA
D: NA
CDR3: CASSQALIGGGGREQYF
DNA: TGTGCCAGCAGCCAAGCCTTGATAGGGGGGGGAGGACGAGAGCAGTACTTC

V: TRBV7-3
J: TRBJ2-1
size: NA
D: NA
CDR3: CASSLLSGEQFF
DNA: TGTGCCAGCAGCTTACTCAGTGGTGAGCAGTTCTTC

V: TRBV5-1
J: TRBJ2-7
size: NA
D: TRBD1
CDR3: CASSLVGDSYEQYF
DNA: TGCGCCAGCAGCTTGGTCGGGGACAGCTACGAGCAGTACTTC

V: TRBV6-4
J: TRBJ1-2
size: NA
D: NA
CDR3: CASTWTDNYGYTF
DNA: TGTGCCAGCACCTGGACTGATAACTATGGCTACACCTTC

V: TRBV27
J: TRBJ1-6
size: once
D: NA
CDR3: CASSLQGVNSPLHF
DNA: TGTGCCAGCAGTTTACAAGGGGTCAATTCACCCCTCCACTTT

V: TRBV23-1
J: TRBJ1-6
size: few
D: TRBD1
CDR3: CARRTGGFSPLHF
DNA: TGCGCCAGAAGGACAGGGGGGTTTTCACCCCTCCACTTT

V: TRBV7-9
J: TRBJ1-3
size: NA
D: NA
CDR3: CASSLAYGNTIYF
DNA: TGTGCCAGCAGCTTAGCTTATGGAAACACCATATATTTT

V: TRBV2
J: TRBJ2-5
size: NA
D: TRBD2
CDR3: CASSEDHGGGKETQYF
DNA: TGTGCCAGCAGTGAAGACCACGGGGGGGGAAAAGAGACCCAGTACTTC

V: TRBV6-1
J: TRBJ1-1
size: NA
D: NA
CDR3: CASSDRGTEAFF
DNA: TGTGCCAGCAGTGACAGGGGCACTGAAGCTTTCTTT

V: TRBV19
J: TRBJ1-2
size: NA
D: NA
CDR3: CASFLGGGYTF
DNA: TGTGCCAGTTTCTTGGGGGGTGGCTACACCTTC

V: TRBV2
J: TRBJ1-4
size: once
D: TRBD1
CDR3: CASSRQGLYEKLFF
DNA: TGTGCCAGCAGCCGACAGGGATTATATGAAAAACTGTTTTTT

V: TRBV5-6
J: TRBJ2-1
size: NA
D: TRBD2
CDR3: CASRPGTSNEQFF
DNA: TGTGCCAGCAGACCCGGGACTAGCAATGAGCAGTTCTTC

V: TRBV19
J: TRBJ1-3
size: NA
D: NA
CDR3: CASRQEISGNTIYF
DNA: TGTGCCAGTCGACAGGAGATCTCTGGAAACACCATATATTTT

V: TRBV5-1
J: TRBJ1-1
size: once
D: TRBD1
CDR3: CASSSGQLMNTEAFF
DNA: TGCGCCAGCAGCTCGGGACAGCTCATGAACACTGAAGCTTTCTTT

V: TRBV12-3/TRBV12-4
J: TRBJ1-5
size: NA
D: NA
CDR3: CASVRGGLQPQHF
DNA: TGTGCCAGCGTAAGAGGCGGGCTTCAGCCCCAGCATTTT

V: TRBV6-6
J: TRBJ2-6
size: NA
D: NA
CDR3: CASTRQDSGANVLTF
DNA: TGTGCCAGCACCCGGCAGGATTCTGGGGCCAACGTCCTGACTTTC

V: TRBV4-1
J: TRBJ1-6
size: NA
D: TRBD1
CDR3: CASSQAGTAYNSPLHF
DNA: TGCGCCAGCAGCCAAGCCGGGACAGCGTATAATTCACCCCTCCACTTT

V: TRBV2
J: TRBJ2-5
size: once
D: TRBD2
CDR3: CASSRGAGPQETQYF
DNA: TGTGCCAGCAGTCGTGGAGCGGGGCCCCAAGAGACCCAGTACTTC